This T cell receptor beta chain was obtained from a study of Graves' ophthalmopathy and Graves' hyperthyroidism. Study-wide results and limits: Separation of ophthalmopathy from stable hyperthyroidism was achieved by a 13-signature model, at about 90% sensitivity and just over 80% specificity. Blood samples also showed most expanded thyroid clonotypes exceeding 0.001 frequency.

This clonotype appeared many times. As yet, its antigen is unknown. Hyperthyroidism counted as stable given no ophthalmopathy within 18 months of follow-up. Exclusion criteria comprised other autoimmune diseases, uncontrolled infections, pregnancy or lactation in patients. J gave up 3 bases and V 6 bases, and 16 bases lay outside the gene matches. The CDR3 covers 17 residues. Germline V gene sequence: CDR1 SNHLY, CDR2 FYNNEI. TCR beta CDR3 amplification used RNA transcripts. RT-PCR was first run with HTBI primers, then multiplex PCR in a second round. TCRdb used MiXCR to reprocess the multiplex PCR reads, holding one entry per CDR3 protein. The repertoire holds some 350,000 distinct CDR3 sequences, with about 18% as singletons.

Source material: peripheral blood. This rearrangement joins TRBV2 to TRBJ1-1; TRBD1 matches 7 bases. This TCR was recovered from an adult woman with stable Graves' hyperthyroidism. As DNA, the CDR3 is TGTGCCAGCAGACCGCCTCGGGACAGTTTTCGTCACACTGAAGCTTTCTTT. Amino acid sequence: CASRPPRDSFRHTEAFF.